A single sample gave rise to the 25 T cell receptor beta chains below, sequenced in a study of cytomegalovirus exposure and HLA in healthy donors. The PCR ran on 60 Vbeta and 13 Jbeta primers. Generated by immunoSEQ multiplex PCR, the TCRdb table keeps only in-frame clones and is missing some. The sample has 100,000 to 150,000 clones, and its top ten clones hold about 2.2%. The sequenced sample consisted of PBMCs. The source of these receptors is a man aged 40-55 years in good health and CMV-seronegative.

This chain uses TRBV5-1 with TRBJ2-5, with D possibly matching TRBD2 (6 bases). This CDR3 is built from 15 residues. Germline-derived CDR1 and CDR2 are SGHRS and YFSETQ. V dropped 4 bases and J dropped 2 bases, with 15 bases sitting between them. This CDR3 reads CASSLSGDDQETQYF. The CDR3 DNA is TGCGCCAGCAGCCTTAGCGGAGACGATCAAGAGACCCAGTACTTC.

The chain couples TRBV7-9 to TRBJ2-6; possible D gene TRBD1, 5 bases. Germline loops: CDR1 SEHNR, CDR2 FQNEAQ (reference sequence). The CDR3 contains 15 residues. The V end lost 8 bases, the J end lost 2 bases, and 13 bases lay between the germline ends. This CDR3 is CASQVGAAGANVLTF. DNA for the CDR3: TGTGCCAGCCAGGTAGGGGCAGCTGGGGCCAACGTCCTGACTTTC.

The rearrangement joins TRBV18 to TRBJ2-7; 8 nucleotides match TRBD1. The CDR3 has 14 amino acids. V lost 1 base, J lost 3 bases, and 2 bases stayed unmatched. Germline V gives CDR1 KGHSH, CDR2 LQKENI. CDR3 protein: CASSPQGTGYEQYF. The CDR3 DNA sequence: TGTGCCAGCTCACCACAAGGGACAGGCTACGAGCAGTACTTC.

The CDR3: CASSPKNTVGEKLFF. The CDR3 DNA sequence: TGTGCCAGCTCACCCAAAAACACAGTAGGTGAAAAACTGTTTTTT. The chain has TRBV18 and TRBJ1-4; D not resolved. V lost 3 bases, J lost 7 bases, and 15 bases lay in between. The germline V gene encodes CDR1 KGHSH and CDR2 LQKENI. The CDR3 has 15 residues. The full variable domain, with the rest looked up from reference TRBV18 and TRBJ1-4, is NAGVMQNPRHLVRRRGQEARLRCSPMKGHSHVYWYRQLPEEGLKFMVYLQKENIIDESGMPKERFSAEFPKEGPSILRIQQVVRGDSAAYFCASSPKNTVGEKLFFGSGTQLSVL.

V and J are TRBV6-6 and TRBJ2-5; D call uncertain. The DNA end favors TRBJ2-7, so the J call may be wrong. The CDR3 loop spans 12 amino acids. Germline loops: CDR1 MNHNY, CDR2 SVGAGI (reference sequence). The CDR3 reads CASSYNFYEQYF. The CDR3 DNA reads TGTGCCAGCAGTTACAATTTCTACGAGCAGTACTTC.

The rearrangement uses TRBV2 and TRBJ2-5; D call uncertain. V was trimmed by 7 bases and J by 5 bases, leaving 8 bases between them. The CDR3 runs 11 residues. Germline CDR1 is SNHLY and CDR2 is FYNNEI. CDR3 sequence (DNA): TGTGCCAGCAACCAGGCGGAGACCCAGTACTTC. Translating it yields CASNQAETQYF.

The J gene is TRBJ2-1, the V gene TRBV30; 16 bases line up with TRBD2. After removal of 0 bases from V and 7 bases from J, the junction contained 6 bases not matched to a gene. CDR1 is GTSNPN, CDR2 SVGIG, per germline (reference sequence). The CDR3 runs 17 residues. CDR3 nucleotides: TGTGCCTGGAGTGTCTGGGGACTAGCGGGAGGGCGAAATGAGCAGTTCTTC. Translation gives CAWSVWGLAGGRNEQFF.

This sequence joins TRBV1 and TRBJ2-1; the table's D call of TRBD1 was not tested on the DNA. TRBV1 has pseudogene status. The CDR3 loop spans 13 amino acids. The CDR3 region is CTSSRTGNNEQFF. The CDR3 DNA reads as TGCACCAGCAGCCGTACAGGTAACAATGAGCAGTTCTTC.

In regard to this clone: This specimen includes other DNA sequences encoding the same CDR3. The chain is built from TRBV5-6 and TRBJ1-2; a possible D gene is TRBD1 (6 bases). CDR1 and CDR2 from the germline V gene are SGHDT and YYEEEE. The CDR3 is 15 residues long. Trimming took 0 bases from V and 4 from J, leaving 13 bases between them. CDR3 sequence (DNA): TGTGCCAGCAGCTTGGATGGGGGCAGAGGCTATGGCTACACCTTC. Amino acid sequence: CASSLDGGRGYGYTF.

The chain recombines TRBV30 with TRBJ2-1; D unresolved. CDR1 GTSNPN and CDR2 SVGIG come from the germline V gene (reference sequence). Trimming cost V 0 bases and J 6 bases, with 3 bases left between them. The CDR3 extends over 11 amino acids. The DNA for the CDR3 is TGTGCCTGGAGTGTCCTCAATGAGCAGTTCTTC. This encodes CAWSVLNEQFF.

The rearrangement links TRBV7-9 to TRBJ2-7; 9 bases are shared with TRBD2. CDR1 SEHNR and CDR2 FQNEAQ come from the germline V gene (reference sequence). Unmatched junction bases numbered 14, after V lost 5 bases and J lost 6 bases. This CDR3 has 16 residues. The CDR3 bases are TGTGCCAGCAGCCCAGGGCGGGGGACTAGCCGGCGCGAGCAGTACTTC. Residues: CASSPGRGTSRREQYF. Variable domain in full (rest from reference TRBV7-9 and TRBJ2-7): DTGVSQNPRHKITKRGQNVTFRCDPISEHNRLYWYRQTLGQGPEFLTYFQNEAQLEKSRLLSDRFSAERPKGSFSTLEIQRTEQGDSAMYLCASSPGRGTSRREQYFGPGTRLTVT.

The chain is built from TRBV5-4 and TRBJ2-2; 7 nucleotides align to TRBD2. V shed 4 bases, J shed 5 bases, and the junction held 8 bases outside the gene matches. CDR3 length: 15 residues. Looked up from germline, CDR1 is SGHNT and CDR2 is YYREEE (reference sequence). CDR3: CASSTGTTRTGELFF. The CDR3 DNA reads TGTGCCAGCAGCACGGGGACTACCAGGACCGGGGAGCTGTTTTTT.

This chain links TRBV19 with TRBJ2-5, with D possibly being TRBD1 (5 bases). CDR1 LNHDA and CDR2 SQIVND come from the germline V gene (reference sequence). V lost 4 bases and J lost 5, with 14 bases in between. The CDR3 is 14 amino acids. The CDR3 spells CASSTRQWFETQYF. The CDR3 nucleotides are TGTGCCAGTAGTACTCGACAGTGGTTCGAGACCCAGTACTTC.

This chain connects TRBV27 to TRBJ2-7, with 7 bases identical to TRBD1. CDR1 is MNHEY and CDR2 is SMNVEV in the germline V gene (reference sequence). V lost 1 base, J lost 2 bases, and 5 bases stayed unmatched. This CDR3 is 15 amino acids long. CDR3 bases: TGTGCCAGCAGTTTATTTCTGGACAGGACCTACGAGCAGTACTTC. Translated, it gives CASSLFLDRTYEQYF.

CDR3 DNA: TGCGCCAGCAGCTTCCGACTAGCGGGAGGACTAAGCACAGATACGCAGTATTTT. Translating it yields CASSFRLAGGLSTDTQYF. This chain links TRBV5-1 with TRBJ2-3, with TRBD2 identical over 13 bases. There are 18 residues in the CDR3. Trimming at V came to 2 bases and at J to 0 bases, leaving 6 bases not matched to a gene. Looked up from germline, CDR1 is SGHRS and CDR2 is YFSETQ.

The genes are TRBV10-3 and TRBJ2-3; D might be TRBD2 (6 bases). V was cut by 6 bases and J by 3 bases, with 16 bases left in between. This CDR3 is 15 amino acids long. Germline-derived CDR1 and CDR2 are ENHRY and SYGVKD. The CDR3 nucleotides read TGTGCCATCAGCCCCTGGCGGGACGGGACAGATACGCAGTATTTT. Protein product: CAISPWRDGTDTQYF.

The V call is TRBV11-2, the J call TRBJ2-7, with 7 bases aligning to TRBD1. Germline V gene data show CDR1 as SGHAT and CDR2 as FQNNGV. The CDR3 spans 14 residues. With 5 bases clipped from V and 3 bases from J, the junction kept 7 bases outside the gene matches. The CDR3 DNA sequence: TGTGCCAGCAGCCCCACGACAGGGAACTACGAGCAGTACTTC. Translating gives CASSPTTGNYEQYF.

The chain joins TRBV6-1 to TRBJ1-2; 9 positions agree with TRBD1. Germline lookup yields CDR1 MNHNS and CDR2 SASEGT. V shed 6 bases, J shed 7 bases, and the junction held 12 bases outside the gene matches. The CDR3 consists of 15 residues. CDR3 in amino acids: CASRRGDRESFGYTF. CDR3 nucleotide sequence: TGTGCCAGCAGGAGGGGGGACAGGGAATCTTTTGGCTACACCTTC.

The rearrangement uses TRBV4-3 and TRBJ2-2; 9 bases are shared with TRBD2. The CDR3 is made up of 18 amino acids. In germline, CDR1 is LGHNA, CDR2 YSLEER. The trim removed 1 base at V and 5 bases at J, leaving 11 bases unmatched. CDR3 nucleotides: TGCGCCAGCAGCCAAGTTTTGGGTTTAGCGGGAGTTACCGGGGAGCTGTTTTTT. Protein product: CASSQVLGLAGVTGELFF.

The chain uses TRBV13 and TRBJ2-7; 7 bases line up with TRBD1. This CDR3 is 13 amino acids long. CDR1 is PRHDT, CDR2 FYEKMQ, per germline (reference sequence). V was pared by 5 bases and J by 12 bases, with 13 bases of the junction left unmatched. CDR3 sequence reads: CASSLSPGQSLYF. CDR3 in DNA: TGTGCCAGCAGCCTGAGCCCGGGACAGAGCTTGTACTTC.

The gene calls are TRBV11-2 and TRBJ1-5; D not certain. The length of the CDR3 is 13 residues. CDR1 is SGHAT, CDR2 FQNNGV, per germline. Trimming left V 1 base short and J 4 bases short, with 5 bases between. CDR3 nucleotides: TGTGCCAGCAGCTTAGTCCTAAATCAGCCCCAGCATTTT. It specifies CASSLVLNQPQHF. The full variable domain, with the rest looked up from reference TRBV11-2 and TRBJ1-5, is EAGVAQSPRYKIIEKRQSVAFWCNPISGHATLYWYQQILGQGPKLLIQFQNNGVVDDSQLPKDRFSAERLKGVDSTLKIQPAKLEDSAVYLCASSLVLNQPQHFGDGTRLSIL.

The chain carries TRBV5-1 and TRBJ2-7, with TRBD2 matching 8 bases. With 3 bases clipped from V and 2 bases from J, the junction kept 7 bases outside the gene matches. Germline CDR1 and CDR2: SGHRS and YFSETQ. The CDR3 consists of 15 residues. CDR3 protein: CASSSATSVTYEQYF. In DNA form, the CDR3 reads TGCGCCAGCAGCTCAGCGACTAGCGTCACCTACGAGCAGTACTTC.

CDR3 sequence (DNA): TGTGCCAGCAGTTTTACGTGGGACAGGGCAACCTACGAGCAGTACTTC. Translated: CASSFTWDRATYEQYF. The rearrangement joins TRBV27 to TRBJ2-7; 9 positions agree with TRBD1. Losses at the gene ends were 3 bases for V and 2 bases for J; bases not matched to a gene: 8. This CDR3 region has 16 residues. CDR1 and CDR2 (germline): MNHEY, SMNVEV (reference sequence).

The J gene is TRBJ1-5, the V gene TRBV6-8; D is possibly TRBD1 (5 bases). CDR1 MNHGY and CDR2 SAAAGT come from the germline V gene. V lost 0 bases to trimming and J lost 0 bases, with 9 bases between them. This CDR3 has 16 residues. CDR3 sequence: CASSYSDNNSNQPQHF. The CDR3 nucleotides are TGTGCCAGCAGTTACTCGGACAATAATAGCAATCAGCCCCAGCATTTT.

The V gene is TRBV10-2, the J gene TRBJ1-1, with 9 bases lining up with TRBD1. The CDR3 is 17 residues long. With V trimmed by 6 bases and J by 2 bases, 13 bases remained unmatched. Germline CDR1 WSHSY, CDR2 SAAADI. The CDR3 reads CASRVSGTGTGNTEAFF. The CDR3 DNA sequence: TGCGCCAGCAGGGTTTCCGGGACAGGGACCGGTAACACTGAAGCTTTCTTT.